This record concerns one T cell receptor (beta chain) sequence. Before being deemed recovered, Cohort 3 donors had two negative PCRs, clearance, or symptom resolution. The protocol was immunoSEQ multiplex PCR, while the TCRdb copy is restricted to in-frame clones and leaves out a portion. The sample contains about 500,000 clones, around 90% of which appear only once. The entry originates in a study of blood T cell repertoires in COVID-19. The CDR3 extends over 14 amino acids. CDR1 SGHRS and CDR2 YFSETQ come from the germline V gene. The V segment lost 3 bases and the J segment 7 bases; nucleotides outside the gene matches: 7.

This sequence joins TRBV5-1 and TRBJ1-1, with 9 bases fitting TRBD1. Sequencing input: PBMCs or T cells enriched from blood (not recorded which). The TCR originated in a woman aged 18 to 35 who had recovered from COVID-19. The CDR3 spells CASSSGQGYGEAFF. The CDR3 nucleotides read TGCGCCAGCAGCTCGGGACAGGGCTATGGTGAAGCTTTCTTT. The whole variable domain, filled in from reference TRBV5-1 and TRBJ1-1, reads KAGVTQTPRYLIKTRGQQVTLSCSPISGHRSVSWYQQTPGQGLQFLFEYFSETQRNKGNFPGRFSGRQFSNSRSEMNVSTLELGDSALYLCASSSGQGYGEAFFGQGTRLTVV.